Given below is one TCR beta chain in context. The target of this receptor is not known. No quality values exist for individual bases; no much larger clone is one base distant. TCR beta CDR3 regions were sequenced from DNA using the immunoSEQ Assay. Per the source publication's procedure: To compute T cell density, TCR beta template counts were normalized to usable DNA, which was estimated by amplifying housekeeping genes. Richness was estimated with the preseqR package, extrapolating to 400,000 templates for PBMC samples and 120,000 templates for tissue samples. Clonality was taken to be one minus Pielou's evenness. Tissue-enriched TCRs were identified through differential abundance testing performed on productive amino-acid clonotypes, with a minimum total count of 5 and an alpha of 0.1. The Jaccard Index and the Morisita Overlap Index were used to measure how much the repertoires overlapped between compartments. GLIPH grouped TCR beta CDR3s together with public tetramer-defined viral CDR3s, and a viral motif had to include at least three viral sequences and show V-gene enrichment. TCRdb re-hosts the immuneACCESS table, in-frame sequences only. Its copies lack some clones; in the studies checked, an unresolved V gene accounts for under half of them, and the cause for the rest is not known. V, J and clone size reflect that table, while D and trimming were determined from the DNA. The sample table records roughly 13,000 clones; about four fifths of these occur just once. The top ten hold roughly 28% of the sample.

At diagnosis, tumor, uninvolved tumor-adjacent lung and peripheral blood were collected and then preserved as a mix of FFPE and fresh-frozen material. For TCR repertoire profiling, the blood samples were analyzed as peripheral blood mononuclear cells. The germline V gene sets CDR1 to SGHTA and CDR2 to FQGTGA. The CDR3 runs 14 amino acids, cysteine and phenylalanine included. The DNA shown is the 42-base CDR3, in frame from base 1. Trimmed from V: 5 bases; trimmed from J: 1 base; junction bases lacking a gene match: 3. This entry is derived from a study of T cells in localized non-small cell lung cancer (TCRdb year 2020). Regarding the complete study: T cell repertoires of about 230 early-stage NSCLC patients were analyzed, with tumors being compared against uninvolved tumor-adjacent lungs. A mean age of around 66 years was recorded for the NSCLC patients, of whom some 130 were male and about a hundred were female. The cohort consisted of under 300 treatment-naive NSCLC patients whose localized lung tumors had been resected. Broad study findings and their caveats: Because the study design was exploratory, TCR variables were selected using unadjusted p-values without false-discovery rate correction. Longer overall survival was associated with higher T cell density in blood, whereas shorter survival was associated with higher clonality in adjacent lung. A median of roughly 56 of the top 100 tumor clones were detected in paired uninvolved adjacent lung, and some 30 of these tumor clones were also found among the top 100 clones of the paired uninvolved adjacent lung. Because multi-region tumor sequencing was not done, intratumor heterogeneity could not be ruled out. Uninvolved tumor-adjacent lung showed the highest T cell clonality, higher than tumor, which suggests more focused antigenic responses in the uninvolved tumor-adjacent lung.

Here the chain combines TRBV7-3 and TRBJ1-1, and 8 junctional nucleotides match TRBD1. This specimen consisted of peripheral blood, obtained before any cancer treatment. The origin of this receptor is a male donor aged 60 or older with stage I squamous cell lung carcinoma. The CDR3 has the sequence CASSATGANTEAFF. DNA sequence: TGTGCCAGCAGCGCGACAGGGGCGAACACTGAAGCTTTCTTT.